A selection of T cell receptor beta chains follows, all from one sample in a study of breast tumors, draining lymph nodes, adjacent tissues. One entry per CDR3 protein, called by TCRdb with MiXCR from the multiplex PCR reads. The table has roughly 220,000 distinct CDR3 sequences, around 35% seen once. What was sequenced was axillary lymph node tissue. The receptors come from a female donor with breast cancer. Some clones in this sample may be carry-over from other donors' samples. CDR3s include the opening cysteine and the closing phenylalanine or tryptophan. The order of the fields is J gene, V gene, clone size, D gene, CDR3 protein, CDR3 DNA. D genes are given only for firm matches. Not all rows give a size; the values are once, few, many and, for expanded clones, a class.

TRBJ1-1	TRBV5-1	few	NA	CASSDPGDTEAFF	TGCGCCAGCAGCGACCCTGGGGACACTGAAGCTTTCTTT
TRBJ1-3	TRBV7-2	NA	TRBD1	CASSLGRTGSNTIYF	TGTGCCAGCAGCTTAGGGAGGACAGGGTCTAACACCATATATTTT
TRBJ2-1	TRBV5-8	few	NA	CASSWPWGPNEQFF	TGTGCCAGCAGCTGGCCCTGGGGCCCCAATGAGCAGTTCTTC
TRBJ2-2	TRBV29-1	many	NA	CSVARGFTGELFF	TGCAGCGTTGCCAGGGGTTTCACCGGGGAGCTGTTTTTT
TRBJ2-5	TRBV7-6	many	TRBD2	CASSRSGTSRQETQYF	TGTGCCAGCAGCCGTTCCGGGACTAGCAGACAAGAGACCCAGTACTTC
TRBJ1-4	TRBV11-1	once	TRBD1	CASSPGQGSEKLFF	TGTGCCAGCAGCCCCGGACAGGGGAGTGAAAAACTGTTTTTT
TRBJ2-7	TRBV6-1	many	TRBD1	CASSIWTGSYEQYF	TGTGCCAGCAGTATATGGACAGGGTCCTACGAGCAGTACTTC
TRBJ1-5	TRBV28	NA	TRBD1	CASSRQGHPWQPQHF	TGTGCCAGCAGCCGACAGGGTCACCCTTGGCAGCCCCAGCATTTT
TRBJ1-5	TRBV19	NA	TRBD1	CASSKGQVLNQPQHF	TGTGCCAGTAGCAAGGGACAGGTACTCAATCAGCCCCAGCATTTT
TRBJ2-7	TRBV5-5	many	NA	CASSRERDTAEQYF	TGTGCCAGCAGCCGGGAGAGGGACACCGCCGAGCAGTACTTC
TRBJ1-5	TRBV10-2	many	NA	CASNDNNQPQHF	TGCGCCAGCAATGACAACAATCAGCCCCAGCATTTT
TRBJ2-6	TRBV10-3	NA	TRBD1	CATGQGFSGANVLTF	TGTGCCACTGGACAGGGATTCTCTGGGGCCAACGTCCTGACTTTC
TRBJ1-5	TRBV19	few	NA	CASGRESNQPQHF	TGTGCCAGTGGCAGGGAAAGCAATCAGCCCCAGCATTTT
TRBJ2-1	TRBV7-2	NA	NA	CASNLSGNEQFF	TGTGCCAGCAACTTATCGGGAAATGAGCAGTTCTTC
TRBJ2-7	TRBV4-1	many	NA	CASSQFYSGTLYYEQYF	TGCGCCAGCAGCCAGTTTTATTCGGGGACATTATACTACGAGCAGTACTTC
TRBJ1-5	TRBV15	NA	NA	CATSRPTSGYEGQYFQHF	TGTGCCACCAGCAGACCTACCTCGGGCTACGAGGGGCAGTACTTCCAGCATTTT
TRBJ2-3	TRBV14	many	TRBD2	CASSQDLTSGGVTDTQYF	TGTGCCAGCAGCCAAGATTTAACTAGCGGGGGGGTCACAGATACGCAGTATTTT
TRBJ2-3	TRBV12-5	NA	NA	CASSLTGTLAQYF	TGTGCCAGCAGTTTAACAGGGACATTGGCGCAGTATTTT
TRBJ1-1	TRBV7-3	few	NA	CASSLWGNTEAFF	TGTGCCAGCAGCTTATGGGGGAACACTGAAGCTTTCTTT
TRBJ2-6	TRBV5-5	NA	NA	CASSLLDKKFSGANVLTF	TGTGCCAGCAGCTTGCTTGACAAGAAATTCTCTGGGGCCAACGTCCTGACTTTC
TRBJ2-1	TRBV24-1	many	TRBD1	CATSDPGTGSYNEQFF	TGTGCCACCAGTGATCCCGGGACAGGAAGCTACAATGAGCAGTTCTTC
TRBJ1-5	TRBV5-6	NA	NA	CASSLMLAGDNQPQHF	TGTGCCAGCAGCTTAATGCTGGCGGGAGACAATCAGCCCCAGCATTTT
TRBJ2-1	TRBV7-3	many	NA	CASSLRGQDSYNEQFF	TGTGCCAGCAGCTTAAGGGGGCAAGACTCCTACAATGAGCAGTTCTTC
TRBJ2-3	TRBV20-1	NA	NA	CSQGGHPTDTQYF	TGCAGCCAAGGGGGACACCCCACAGATACGCAGTATTTT
TRBJ2-2	TRBV11-2	many	NA	CASSSGQIASTGELFF	TGTGCCAGCAGCTCAGGACAGATAGCCAGCACCGGGGAGCTGTTTTTT
TRBJ2-5	TRBV24-1	NA	TRBD2	CATSFGTSGQETQYF	TGTGCCACCAGTTTTGGGACTAGCGGCCAAGAGACCCAGTACTTC
TRBJ1-5	TRBV20-1	many	TRBD1	CSATRGIFPQHF	TGCAGTGCTACCAGGGGGATATTTCCCCAGCATTTT
TRBJ2-3	TRBV2	many	TRBD2	CASSDGGTDTQYF	TGTGCCAGCAGTGACGGGGGGACAGATACGCAGTATTTT
TRBJ1-6	TRBV10-3	many	TRBD1	CAISQNRDRVSPLHF	TGTGCCATCAGTCAAAACCGGGACAGGGTTTCACCCCTCCACTTT
TRBJ1-1	TRBV12-5	NA	NA	CASSFSGLTEAFF	TGTGCCAGCAGTTTCTCTGGGCTCACTGAAGCTTTCTTT
TRBJ2-7	TRBV6-6	many	TRBD1	CASMGQGAYEQYF	TGTGCCAGCATGGGACAGGGGGCCTACGAGCAGTACTTC
TRBJ2-6	TRBV12-3/TRBV12-4	NA	NA	CASSEDGANVLTF	TGTGCCAGCAGTGAGGACGGGGCCAACGTCCTGACTTTC
TRBJ2-1	TRBV20-1	many	NA	CSARDEKTYNEQFF	TGCAGTGCTAGAGATGAGAAGACCTACAATGAGCAGTTCTTC
TRBJ1-2	TRBV27	few	NA	CASSMDRRGGYTF	TGTGCCAGCAGTATGGACAGACGAGGCGGCTACACCTTC
TRBJ2-7	TRBV20-1	many	NA	CSAPKPGPGRAYEQYF	TGCAGTGCTCCAAAGCCCGGACCGGGAAGGGCCTACGAGCAGTACTTC
TRBJ2-3	TRBV27	few	NA	CATQTRIMADTQYF	TGTGCCACCCAGACCCGAATAATGGCAGATACGCAGTATTTT
TRBJ2-2	TRBV29-1	many	TRBD1	CSVAGTGDAGELFF	TGCAGCGTTGCCGGGACAGGGGACGCCGGGGAGCTGTTTTTT
TRBJ2-5	TRBV20-1	NA	NA	CSAARDADAPETQYF	TGCAGTGCTGCTCGGGACGCAGATGCGCCAGAGACCCAGTACTTC
TRBJ2-7	TRBV9	NA	TRBD1	CASSVGTGGNEQSF	TGTGCCAGCAGCGTTGGGACAGGGGGCAACGAGCAGTCCTTC
TRBJ1-3	TRBV20-1	many	NA	CSAGGTSTSGNTIYF	TGCAGTGCTGGGGGGACGTCGACCTCTGGAAACACCATATATTTT
TRBJ1-4	TRBV6-1	many	NA	CASSPVRAARNEKLFF	TGTGCCAGCAGTCCCGTGAGGGCCGCACGTAATGAAAAACTGTTTTTT
TRBJ1-2	TRBV29-1	once	TRBD1	CSVEAADRGHDGYTF	TGCAGCGTTGAAGCGGCGGACAGGGGGCACGATGGCTACACCTTC